This T cell receptor beta chain comes out of a study of radiation and T cells in renal cell carcinoma. Broader study findings: From baseline, blood top tumor clonotypes peaked at 2 weeks post-radiation. Baseline intratumoral clonotype presence is unknown without pretreatment biopsies.

Time point in this sample: blood 2 weeks post-SBRT. Treatment reported: 15 Gy SBRT to primary tumor, nephrectomy 4 weeks later. The tumor was a clear cell renal cell carcinoma. Repertoires were generated with immunoSEQ multiplex PCR, while TCRdb's copy carries only in-frame clones and drops some. Altogether about 130,000 clones are present, around 81% being singletons, with the ten largest covering 5.8%. The V end was cut by 0 bases, the J end by 0 bases, with 11 bases between. CDR1 and CDR2 (germline): GTSNPN, SVGIG (reference sequence). CDR3 length: 15 amino acids. With regard to this clone: Antigen: not known.

The sample consisted of blood, taken from a patient whose treatment included radiotherapy and nephrectomy. The chain couples TRBV30 to TRBJ1-2; D is unresolved. The TCR originated in a man aged 45-65 years with renal cell carcinoma. The CDR3, as DNA: TGTGCCTGGAGTGTACTTCTGGGGACTAACTATGGCTACACCTTC. Translated, it gives CAWSVLLGTNYGYTF.